This TCR beta chain came from a study of T cells in Graves' hyperthyroidism and ophthalmopathy (dated by TCRdb to between 2018 and 2020). Background on the whole study: Peripheral blood was sampled at the time of initial diagnosis, prior to any treatment. A discovery cohort of roughly 96 patients, roughly 40 with Graves' ophthalmopathy and roughly 59 with stable Graves' hyperthyroidism, was used to find distinguishing TCR V-J signatures. An independent validation cohort of under 20 hyperthyroidism patients and approximately 16 patients who later progressed to ophthalmopathy tested prospective prediction of ophthalmopathy. The 100 or so discovery patients were randomly split 7:3 into training and test sets. In addition, the study compared T-cell repertoires in thyroid tissue and in blood from roughly 6 Graves' hyperthyroidism patients. After sampling, hyperthyroidism patients received methimazole starting at 30 mg daily, and ophthalmopathy patients received high-dose intravenous methylprednisolone. The paper reports TCR Vbeta CDR3 sequencing of over 130 peripheral blood samples: approximately 43 ophthalmopathy, 70 to 85 hyperthyroidism and about 17 progressor patients. Summary of the overall study and its limitations: No statistical method was used to fix the sample size in advance, and group allocation was not hidden from the investigators. In validation, the model predicted progression to ophthalmopathy with 55% to 71% sensitivity and less than 80% specificity, a median of about 6 months before onset. Most expanded thyroid clonotypes (frequency above 0.001) were also detected in blood, suggesting blood repertoires may reflect thyroid immune responses. In cross-validation, a model built on a 13 V-J signature told ophthalmopathy apart from stable hyperthyroidism with 87.88% sensitivity and around 84% specificity, and in testing the same model reached 80%/75%.

Stable Graves' hyperthyroidism was defined as the absence of progression to ophthalmopathy over 18 months of follow-up. Hyperthyroidism patients were newly diagnosed, with disease duration under 2 months, and aged 18 to 65 years. Patients with uncontrolled infections, other autoimmune diseases, pregnancy or lactation were excluded. Diagnoses were established on the basis of clinical symptoms, serum thyroxine and TRAb, thyroid ultrasound, and orbital computed tomography. Ficoll-Paque density gradient centrifugation was used to isolate PBMCs from around 10 ml of fresh peripheral blood. Total RNA was extracted using Trizol reagent, and RNA quality was assessed on an Agilent 2100 Bioanalyzer. About this clonotype itself: The clone's antigen remains unknown. Base qualities are missing; no much larger clone stands one base away.

The TCR beta CDR3 regions were amplified from RNA transcripts. A first-round RT-PCR of the TCR CDR3 used the HTBI primer set with the Qiagen OneStep RT-PCR kit. The libraries were constructed in a second round of multiplex PCR and then size-selected and purified. Sequencing of the libraries was done on an Illumina HiSeq2000 using paired-end 100 bp reads. The authors' analysis ran thus. SOAPnuke was used to process the raw data, throwing out any read that contained adapters or uncalled bases, had a mean Phred below 15, or lacked an exact constant-primer or identifier match. High-quality paired reads were merged with COPE v1.2.5, and unique nucleotide sequences were defined as clonotypes. MiTCR v1.1 was used to align clonotypes to the IMGT TRBV, TRBD and TRBJ reference segments. The analysis was restricted to V-J combinations with a frequency above 0.0001, which together covered just over 99% of the repertoires. The TCS score was defined as the ratio of F50 (clonal expansion) to E x V (chaos), calculated using BLOSUM62-based TCRdist between CDR3 peptides within each V-J. Welch's t-statistics and random forest reduced roughly 530 V-J features to 13, which were used in a naive Bayes classifier (R e1071). TCRdb's own reprocessing of the public reads used fastp at Q25 and MiXCR and kept productive beta chains. Entries that share a CDR3 protein sequence are merged under the most common genes and DNA. TCRdb, rather than the study authors, made the V and J calls. The sample data list more than 600,000 distinct CDR3 sequences, and about 17% of these were observed just once. The ten largest make up around 8.1% of the sample.

The sequence was obtained from a man between 18 and 29 years old with Graves' hyperthyroidism. The source material was blood.

The CDR3 region has the sequence CASSREGGTGELFF. The DNA sequence is as follows: TGTGCCAGCAGCCGAGAGGGCGGCACCGGGGAGCTGTTTTTT. This chain is built from TRBV3-1 and TRBJ2-2; 5 matching bases give a weak D call of TRBD2. The CDR1 and CDR2 encoded by the germline V gene (reference sequence) are LGHDT and YNNKEL. Including cysteine and phenylalanine, the CDR3 has 14 amino acids. The retained sequence is limited to the CDR3, 42 bases, with the frame set at the first base. V loses 4 bases, J loses 4 bases, and the germline ends lie 10 bases apart.